This entry lists 30 T cell receptor beta chains sequenced from one sample in a study of blood T cell repertoires in COVID-19. Produced via immunoSEQ multiplex PCR; TCRdb's table is partial and in-frame only. The sample yields 60,000 to 65,000 clones, 84% seen once. Sequenced input: peripheral blood. The origin of the receptors is a woman aged 60-75 years with acute or convalescent COVID-19.

V usage is TRBV29-1 and J usage is TRBJ1-5; maybe TRBD1 (5 bases). The CDR3 runs to 14 residues. Trimming cost V 6 bases and J 5 bases, with 17 bases left between them. Looked up from germline, CDR1 is SQVTM and CDR2 is ANQGSEA. The DNA of the CDR3 is TGCAGCGTCTCGGGTCAGGGTGGGGATCAGCCCCAGCATTTT. Encoded protein: CSVSGQGGDQPQHF.

A few counts support this clone. The chain combines TRBV13 with TRBJ1-3; D is perhaps TRBD1 (5 bases). V lost 0 bases and J 2 bases, leaving 8 bases between the germline ends. The CDR3 has 15 amino acids. Per the germline V gene, CDR1 is PRHDT and CDR2 is FYEKMQ (reference sequence). The DNA of the CDR3 is TGTGCCAGCAGCTTAGGAGCAGGGCCTGGAAACACCATATATTTT. As protein: CASSLGAGPGNTIYF.

V gene TRBV27 combines with J gene TRBJ1-3, with TRBD1 as a possible D gene (6 bases). The CDR3 is 15 amino acids. Germline CDR1 reads MNHEY; CDR2 reads SMNVEV (reference sequence). V was pared by 6 bases and J by 2 bases, with 14 bases between. CDR3 protein: CASSTEGHPGNTIYF. The CDR3 nucleotides are TGTGCCAGCAGCACCGAGGGACATCCTGGAAACACCATATATTTT.

The chain couples TRBV3-1 (or the pseudogene TRBV3-2) to TRBJ1-1; 8 nucleotides agree with TRBD1. V lost 3 bases to trimming and J lost 0 bases; unmatched junction nucleotides: 0. Germline-derived CDR1 and CDR2 are LGHDT and YNNKEL (reference sequence). The CDR3 is made up of 14 amino acids. CDR3: CASSQGQVNTEAFF. CDR3 DNA: TGTGCCAGCAGCCAGGGACAGGTGAACACTGAAGCTTTCTTT.

V is TRBV20-1 and J is TRBJ2-3; D is perhaps TRBD1 (6 bases). Germline assignment: CDR1 DFQATT and CDR2 SNEGSKA (reference sequence). Trimming took off 3 bases at V and 2 bases at J, with 12 bases between the two ends. The CDR3 is made up of 14 amino acids. The DNA of the CDR3 is TGCAGTGCTAGTATCAGGGGAGTCACAGATACGCAGTATTTT. Residues: CSASIRGVTDTQYF.

The genes are TRBV9 and TRBJ2-3; D may be TRBD2 (6 bases). Germline-derived CDR1 and CDR2 are SGDLS and YYNGEE. The germline V and J ends were trimmed by 4 bases and 3 bases, with 15 bases remaining between them. This CDR3 has 15 amino acids. CDR3 amino acids: CASSKMSGLTDTQYF. CDR3 DNA sequence: TGTGCCAGCAGCAAGATGAGCGGGTTGACAGATACGCAGTATTTT.

The CDR3 sequence is CASSVSMAGGTPLHF. For the CDR3, the DNA is TGCGCCAGCAGTGTCTCCATGGCAGGGGGAACACCCCTCCACTTT. The chain joins TRBV10-2 to TRBJ1-6; TRBD1 agrees at 7 bases. This CDR3 has 15 amino acids. Trimming cost V 4 bases and J 11 bases; bases outside gene matches: 11. The germline CDR1 and CDR2 sequences are WSHSY and SAAADI.

This clone was seen just once. The V call is TRBV11-2, the J call TRBJ1-5; possible D gene TRBD1, 5 bases. V was trimmed by 5 bases and J by 6 bases, leaving 11 bases between them. The germline CDR1 and CDR2 sequences are SGHAT and FQNNGV. This CDR3 is built from 13 residues. In nucleotides, the CDR3 is TGTGCCAGCAGCCCCCACCAGGGTCAGCCCCAGCATTTT. Protein sequence: CASSPHQGQPQHF.

V is TRBV6-5 and J is TRBJ2-2; possible D gene TRBD2, 6 bases. This CDR3 contains 15 residues. Trimming left V 7 bases short and J 5 bases short, with 17 bases between. Germline assignment: CDR1 MNHEY and CDR2 SVGAGI. The CDR3 is CASTPGTGETGELFF. CDR3 DNA sequence: TGTGCCAGCACCCCAGGGACTGGGGAAACCGGGGAGCTGTTTTTT.

This clone came up a few times. Other DNA sequences in the sample encode the same CDR3. This rearrangement joins TRBV5-1 to TRBJ1-1, with TRBD1 identical over 7 bases. Trimming at V came to 2 bases and at J to 2 bases, leaving 6 bases not matched to a gene. The length of the CDR3 is 15 residues. Germline-derived CDR1 and CDR2 are SGHRS and YFSETQ. The CDR3 region has the DNA TGCGCCAGCAGCTTAGGGGACAGATTTAACACTGAAGCTTTCTTT. It specifies CASSLGDRFNTEAFF.

This sequence joins TRBV18 and TRBJ1-2; D may be TRBD1 (6 bases). This CDR3 has 14 residues. Germline loops: CDR1 KGHSH, CDR2 LQKENI. V was clipped by 1 base and J by 8 bases, with 14 bases between them. CDR3 nucleotides: TGTGCCAGCTCACCACTTCCAGGGGCTGAAGGCTACACCTTC. Translated, it gives CASSPLPGAEGYTF.

The V call is TRBV3-1 (or the pseudogene TRBV3-2), the J call TRBJ1-5; weak D call: TRBD1 (5 bases). Looked up from germline, CDR1 is LGHDT and CDR2 is YNNKEL (reference sequence). This CDR3 comprises 14 residues. Trimming cost V 1 base and J 7 bases, with 11 bases left between them. In DNA, the CDR3 is TGTGCCAGCAGCCAAGGACAGCCAGGCCAGCCCCAGCATTTT. The encoded protein is CASSQGQPGQPQHF.

The chain recombines TRBV4-1 with TRBJ1-4, with 7 bases aligning to TRBD1. The trim removed 11 bases at V and 8 bases at J, leaving 2 bases unmatched. CDR1 is MGHRA, CDR2 YSYEKL, per germline. CDR3 length equals 10 residues. The CDR3 sequence: CASGGEKLFF. CDR3 nucleotides: TGCGCCTCAGGGGGGGAAAAACTGTTTTTT.

The chain has TRBV3-1 (or the pseudogene TRBV3-2) and TRBJ2-3; 10 nucleotides line up with TRBD2. Germline lookup yields CDR1 LGHDT and CDR2 YNNKEL (reference sequence). V lost 4 bases and J lost 3; bases outside the gene matches: 4. The CDR3 is 15 amino acids. The CDR3 loop reads CASSLASGGTDTQYF. CDR3 nucleotides: TGTGCCAGCAGCCTAGCTAGCGGGGGAACAGATACGCAGTATTTT.

V usage is TRBV19 and J usage is TRBJ2-3, with TRBD2 matching 12 bases. J lost 2 bases, V lost 5 bases, and 5 bases had no gene match. This CDR3 contains 16 residues. The germline V gene has CDR1 LNHDA and CDR2 SQIVND (reference sequence). Here the CDR3 reads CASSPWTSGVTDTQYF. The DNA for the CDR3 is TGTGCCAGTAGTCCCTGGACTAGCGGGGTCACAGATACGCAGTATTTT.

The CDR3 DNA is TGCGCCAGCAGCTTGGGGACAGGCCTTGGCTACACCTTC. Encoded protein: CASSLGTGLGYTF. The chain combines TRBV5-1 with TRBJ1-2, with 7 positions matching TRBD1. CDR1 and CDR2 (germline): SGHRS, YFSETQ. Trimming cost V 0 bases and J 7 bases; bases outside gene matches: 3. This CDR3 is 13 amino acids long.

The chain employs TRBV12-3 or TRBV12-4 and TRBJ1-2; D remains ambiguous. The CDR3 contains 11 residues. V was shortened by 5 bases and J by 8 bases, with 9 bases between the two germline ends. CDR3 in amino acids: CASSNSGGYTF. The CDR3 coding sequence is TGTGCCAGCAGTAACAGTGGGGGCTACACCTTC.

The CDR3 loop is CASSQAWEGQPRANEQFF. The CDR3 DNA sequence: TGTGCCAGCAGCCAAGCTTGGGAGGGACAACCTCGTGCCAATGAGCAGTTCTTC. The chain employs TRBV14 and TRBJ2-1; the D gene is possibly TRBD2 (7 bases). This CDR3 region has 18 residues. V was trimmed by 1 base and J by 6 bases, leaving 22 bases between them. Germline V gives CDR1 SGHDN, CDR2 FVKESK.

This sequence joins TRBV24-1 and TRBJ1-2; no definite D call. The CDR3 contains 16 residues. CDR1 and CDR2 from the germline V gene are KGHDR and SFDVKD. Trimming took 6 bases from V and 4 from J, leaving 20 bases between them. This CDR3 is CATSRTAGEGGYGYTF. The CDR3, as DNA: TGTGCCACCAGTCGAACAGCCGGGGAGGGAGGCTATGGCTACACCTTC.

This chain uses TRBV4-2 with TRBJ1-1; 9 nucleotides align to TRBD1. The CDR3 loop spans 15 amino acids. The germline V gene encodes CDR1 LGHNA and CDR2 YNFKEQ. V gave up 4 bases and J gave up 6 bases; unmatched junction bases: 9. The CDR3 DNA is TGTGCCAGCAGCCTAAGGGACAGGGATTCCGCTGAAGCTTTCTTT. Amino acids: CASSLRDRDSAEAFF.

The genes are TRBV14 and TRBJ2-1; TRBD2 agrees at 8 bases. From germline, CDR1 is SGHDN and CDR2 FVKESK. This CDR3 has 16 residues. V shed 1 base and J 2 bases; nucleotides not matched to a gene: 4. The CDR3 DNA reads as TGTGCCAGCAGCCAAGTGTCAGCGGGGGCCTACAATGAGCAGTTCTTC. Protein: CASSQVSAGAYNEQFF.

The chain recombines TRBV25-1 with TRBJ1-3; 7 bases are shared with TRBD1. The junction had 8 bases not matched to a gene; V was cut back by 2 bases and J by 4 bases. The germline V gene has CDR1 MGHDK and CDR2 SYGVNS. CDR3 length: 16 amino acids. The CDR3 reads CASSEPRTGDGNTIYF. The CDR3 DNA is TGTGCCAGCAGTGAACCGAGAACAGGGGACGGAAACACCATATATTTT.

This clone was picked up one time. The V gene is TRBV19, the J gene TRBJ1-2; D possibly corresponds to TRBD1 (5 bases). The V end lost 1 base, the J end lost 8 bases, and 14 bases lay between the germline ends. This CDR3 region has 14 residues. Germline V gene lookup returns CDR1 LNHDA and CDR2 SQIVND (reference sequence). CDR3 nucleotide sequence: TGTGCCAGTAGTATAGCACCGGACACGGCCGGCTACACCTTC. It encodes CASSIAPDTAGYTF.

The V call is TRBV3-1 (or the pseudogene TRBV3-2), the J call TRBJ1-5; 7 nucleotides line up with TRBD1. V shed 6 bases, J shed 3 bases, and the junction held 5 bases outside the gene matches. Per the germline V gene, CDR1 is LGHDT and CDR2 is YNNKEL (reference sequence). There are 14 residues in the CDR3. CDR3 in amino acids: CASRSGTANQPQHF. CDR3 sequence (DNA): TGTGCCAGCAGATCCGGGACAGCCAATCAGCCCCAGCATTTT.

The chain employs TRBV7-9 and TRBJ2-3; 11 bases are shared with TRBD2. Germline trimming cut 5 bases from V and 3 bases from J; bases unmatched to any gene: 1. The germline V gene encodes CDR1 SEHNR and CDR2 FQNEAQ (reference sequence). This CDR3 has 14 residues. CDR3 sequence reads: CASSPSGGTDTQYF. CDR3 nucleotides: TGTGCCAGCAGCCCTAGCGGGGGGACAGATACGCAGTATTTT.

This clone has only a few counts. This chain connects TRBV6-6 to TRBJ1-1; TRBD1 might be the D (6 bases). The CDR3 covers 14 residues. Looked up from germline, CDR1 is MNHNY and CDR2 is SVGAGI (reference sequence). Deletions cut 7 bases from V and 1 base from J, with 13 bases between. The CDR3 protein is CASIFRGENTEAFF. CDR3 bases: TGTGCCAGCATCTTCAGGGGCGAGAACACTGAAGCTTTCTTT.

The V and J genes are TRBV3-1 (or the pseudogene TRBV3-2) and TRBJ1-1, with 7 bases fitting TRBD1. The germline V gene has CDR1 LGHDT and CDR2 YNNKEL (reference sequence). J gave up 8 bases and V 2 bases, and 5 bases lay outside the gene matches. The CDR3 contains 13 residues. CDR3 nucleotide sequence: TGTGCCAGCAGCCAAACTACAGGGGTGGAAGCTTTCTTT. It codes for CASSQTTGVEAFF.

J is TRBJ1-5 and V is TRBV18, with D maybe TRBD1 (6 bases). Germline assignment: CDR1 KGHSH and CDR2 LQKENI. Trimming stripped 4 bases from V and 3 bases from J, with 10 bases between. The CDR3 is made up of 14 amino acids. The CDR3 DNA reads TGTGCCAGCTCACGGACAGCGGACAATCAGCCCCAGCATTTT. This sequence encodes CASSRTADNQPQHF.

The rearrangement links TRBV18 to TRBJ1-1; D unresolved. V shed 1 base and J shed 1 base, with 10 bases lying between them. The CDR3 covers 15 residues. Germline assignment: CDR1 KGHSH and CDR2 LQKENI. CDR3 in amino acids: CASSPREGGNTEAFF. CDR3 bases: TGTGCCAGCTCACCACGGGAGGGCGGGAACACTGAAGCTTTCTTT. The full variable domain, with the rest looked up from reference TRBV18 and TRBJ1-1, is NAGVMQNPRHLVRRRGQEARLRCSPMKGHSHVYWYRQLPEEGLKFMVYLQKENIIDESGMPKERFSAEFPKEGPSILRIQQVVRGDSAAYFCASSPREGGNTEAFFGQGTRLTVV.

This rearrangement joins TRBV21-1 to TRBJ2-3; the D call of TRBD1 is as the table states it, not checked on the DNA. TRBV21-1 is designated a pseudogene. This CDR3 contains 15 residues. As DNA, the CDR3 is TGTGCCAGCAGCAAAGCTCCGGAAAACAGAGATACGCAGTATTTT. Translated, it gives CASSKAPENRDTQYF.